The entry below gives a single TCR beta chain sequence along with its context. The CDR3 is made up of 14 amino acids. With 3 bases removed from V and 1 base from J, the gap between germline ends came to 10 bases. Germline values: CDR1 LNHDA, CDR2 SQIVND (reference sequence). Authors' analysis steps: Nucleated cell number was recorded as an estimate derived from reference gene primer amplification. Sequenced by immunoSEQ multiplex PCR; TCRdb stores in-frame clones only, minus some. D and trimming come from the DNA, and the V and J calls and clone size come from that table. The data contain roughly 400,000 clones, nearly 90% of them singletons. The data were obtained in a study of blood T cell repertoires in COVID-19. Study overall: Acute and convalescent COVID-19 specimens originated in the United States, Italy and Spain. From T cells, B-cell-depleted T cells, or PBMCs came the material, which was cDNA or gDNA.

This study enrolled people aged roughly 18 to 89 from about two dozen US geographic areas. The specimen was PBMCs or T cells enriched from blood (not recorded which). This rearrangement joins TRBV19 to TRBJ2-7; D unresolved. This receptor was taken from a woman in her forties with acute COVID-19. The CDR3 region is CASSISRSSYEQYF. The CDR3 nucleotides are TGTGCCAGTAGTATTTCGCGGTCTTCCTACGAGCAGTACTTC.